The 10 T cell receptor beta chains given below trace back to one sample, sequenced in a study of tumor-infiltrating lymphocytes in primary liver carcinoma. A primer matching the constant region was used to make TCR beta cDNA from 500 to 600 ng of total RNA. Libraries of TCR beta came from three nested multiplex PCR rounds with slightly modified ARM-PCR. Rounds one and two of PCR, each of 10 cycles, were primed with TRBV1-TRBV30 forward primers and a C-beta reverse primer. TCRdb ran MiXCR on the multiplex PCR reads and lists one entry per CDR3 protein. Of some 180,000 distinct CDR3 sequences listed, roughly 80% are singletons. Both RNA and DNA were isolated together from about 20-30 mg of bulk tissue that had not been sorted. Source material: tumor tissue from primary liver carcinoma. The source is a middle-aged man with primary liver carcinoma and hepatitis B virus infection.

For this clonotype: Compared with germline, one end of the junction differs, possibly owing to a read error. DNA for the CDR3: TGTGTCAGCAGCCCTACCCATCGGACTAGCGGGAGAAGGGAGACCAAGTACTTC. Encoded protein: CVSSPTHRTSGRRETKYF. The rearrangement links TRBV6-2 or TRBV6-3 to TRBJ2-5; 13 bases are shared with TRBD2. The V gene's germline CDR1 is MNHEY and CDR2 SVGEGT. This CDR3 contains 18 residues.

Notes on this clonotype: Germline and junction disagree at one end, which may indicate a read error. The chain links TRBV5-1 to TRBJ2-2; maybe TRBD2 (5 bases). The CDR3 consists of 14 residues. CDR1 is SGHRS and CDR2 is YFSETQ in the germline V gene. DNA of the CDR3: TGCTCCAGCAGCTTAGAACGGAACACCGGGGAGTTGTTTTTT. Translation gives CSSSLERNTGELFF.

A note on this clonotype: An end of the junction differs from the germline gene, which may be a read error. This rearrangement joins TRBV6-5 to TRBJ1-4; TRBD1 agrees at 7 bases. Per germline, CDR1 MNHEY and CDR2 SVGAGI. CDR3 length: 15 amino acids. The CDR3 DNA sequence: TGTGCCAGCAGTTACGCAACAGGGACAGCAGAAAAACTGTATTTT. Its translation: CASSYATGTAEKLYF.

This clonotype appeared once. One end of the junction varies from germline; a read error may be responsible. The genes are TRBV12-3 or TRBV12-4 and TRBJ1-5, with D tentatively TRBD1 (5 bases). There are 15 residues in the CDR3. The CDR3 region has the DNA TGTGCCAACAGTAGACAGTTAGATAGCAATCCGCCCCAGCATTTT. It encodes CANSRQLDSNPPQHF.

A note on this clonotype: It may be a read error: a sequence one base away is much more abundant. The chain carries TRBV30 and TRBJ2-7; a possible D gene is TRBD2 (5 bases). The CDR3 sequence is 13 residues long. Germline CDR1 and CDR2: GTSNPN and SVGIG (reference sequence). This chain's CDR3 is CVWRPSATYEQYF. DNA for the CDR3: TGTGTCTGGAGGCCCTCCGCGACCTACGAGCAGTACTTC. Full variable domain (rest looked up from reference TRBV30 and TRBJ2-7): SQTIHQWPATLVQPVGSPLSLECTVEGTSNPNLYWYRQAAGRGLQLLFYSVGIGQISSEVPQNLSASRPQDRQFILSSKKLLLSDSGFYLCVWRPSATYEQYFGPGTRLTVT.

This clonotype was counted many times. V and J are TRBV7-9 and TRBJ2-6, with D perhaps TRBD2 (5 bases). The CDR3 totals 14 residues. V was clipped by 2 bases and J by 6 bases, with 8 bases between them. Per germline, CDR1 SEHNR and CDR2 FQNEAQ (reference sequence). The CDR3 coding sequence is TGTGCCAGCAGCTTACGGGGTCAGGCCAACGTCCTGACTTTC. It is translated as CASSLRGQANVLTF.

Concerning this clonotype itself: Sequence at one end of the junction differs from germline and may be a read error. V usage is TRBV4-2 and J usage is TRBJ2-1; 10 bases map to TRBD2. This CDR3 has 18 amino acids. Per the germline V gene, CDR1 is LGHNA and CDR2 is YNFKEQ. CDR3 bases: TGTGCCAGCAGCCAAGCGACTAGCGGGCTCACCTCCTATAATGAGCAGTTCTTC. Residues: CASSQATSGLTSYNEQFF.

On this clonotype itself: At one end the junction does not follow the germline gene, possibly because of a read error. The CDR3 region is CGSSLDRADYGYTF. The CDR3 region has the DNA TGTGGCAGCAGCTTAGATCGGGCAGATTATGGATACACCTTC. V is TRBV11-2 and J is TRBJ1-2; no definite D call. The CDR3 spans 14 residues. The germline V gene encodes CDR1 SGHAT and CDR2 FQNNGV.

A word on this clonotype: One end of the junction varies from germline; a read error may be responsible. The chain is built from TRBV7-8 and TRBJ2-5; 7 positions agree with TRBD1. CDR1 is SGHVS, CDR2 FQNEAQ, per germline. This CDR3 region has 14 residues. The CDR3 sequence is CASSITGDRETHSF. CDR3 coding DNA: TGTGCCAGTAGCATCACAGGGGACAGAGAGACCCACTCCTTC.

A note on this clonotype: The final CDR3 position lacks the conserved phenylalanine or tryptophan, pointing to a likely read error. This rearrangement joins TRBV6-6 to TRBJ2-1; 7 bases match TRBD2. Germline V lookup: CDR1 MNHNY, CDR2 SVGAGI (reference sequence). Germline trimming cut 7 bases from V and 8 bases from J; bases unmatched to any gene: 14. The CDR3 is made up of 15 amino acids. CDR3 in DNA: TGTGCCAGCAATTTGACTAGCCTGGTCGGGGATGAGCAGTTCCTC. Protein: CASNLTSLVGDEQFL.